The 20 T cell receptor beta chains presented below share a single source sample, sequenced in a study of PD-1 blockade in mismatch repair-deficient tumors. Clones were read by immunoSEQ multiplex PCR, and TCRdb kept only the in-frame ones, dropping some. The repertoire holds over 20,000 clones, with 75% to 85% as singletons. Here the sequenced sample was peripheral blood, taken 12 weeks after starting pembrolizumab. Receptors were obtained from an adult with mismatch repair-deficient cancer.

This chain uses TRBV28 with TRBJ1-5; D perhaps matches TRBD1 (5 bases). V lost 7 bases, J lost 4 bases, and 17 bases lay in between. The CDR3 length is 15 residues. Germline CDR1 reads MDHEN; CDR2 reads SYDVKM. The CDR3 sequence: CASTSGGLGNQPQHF. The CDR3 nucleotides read TGTGCCAGCACGTCTGGGGGGTTGGGAAATCAGCCCCAGCATTTT.

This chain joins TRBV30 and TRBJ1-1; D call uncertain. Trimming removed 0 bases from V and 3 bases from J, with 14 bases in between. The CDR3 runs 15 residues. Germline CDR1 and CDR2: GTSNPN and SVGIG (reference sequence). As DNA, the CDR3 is TGTGCCTGGAGTGTAATCGGCCTCAAGTACACTGAAGCTTTCTTT. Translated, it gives CAWSVIGLKYTEAFF.

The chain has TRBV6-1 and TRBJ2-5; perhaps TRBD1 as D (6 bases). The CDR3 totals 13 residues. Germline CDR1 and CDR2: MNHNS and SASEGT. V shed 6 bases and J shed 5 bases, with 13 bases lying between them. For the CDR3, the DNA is TGTGCCAGCAGCGGACAGCCCCGGGAGACCCAGTACTTC. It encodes CASSGQPRETQYF.

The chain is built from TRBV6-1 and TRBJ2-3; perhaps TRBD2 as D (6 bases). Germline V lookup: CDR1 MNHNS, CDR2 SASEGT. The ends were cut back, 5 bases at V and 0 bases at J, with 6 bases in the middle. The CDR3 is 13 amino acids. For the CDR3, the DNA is TGTGCCAGCAGTAGCGGGAGCACAGATACGCAGTATTTT. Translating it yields CASSSGSTDTQYF.

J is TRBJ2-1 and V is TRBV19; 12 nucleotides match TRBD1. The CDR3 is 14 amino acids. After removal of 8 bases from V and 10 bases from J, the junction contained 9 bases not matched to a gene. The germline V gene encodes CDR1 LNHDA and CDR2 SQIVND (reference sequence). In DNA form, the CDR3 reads TGTGCCAGTCGAAGGGACAGGGGGCCCCTCGAGCAGTTCTTC. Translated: CASRRDRGPLEQFF.

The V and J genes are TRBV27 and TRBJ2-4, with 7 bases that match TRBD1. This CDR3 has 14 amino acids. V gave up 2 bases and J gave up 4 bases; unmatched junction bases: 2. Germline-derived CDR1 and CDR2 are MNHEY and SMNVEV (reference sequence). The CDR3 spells CASSLNRGKNIQYF. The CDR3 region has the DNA TGTGCCAGCAGTTTAAACAGGGGTAAAAACATTCAGTACTTC.

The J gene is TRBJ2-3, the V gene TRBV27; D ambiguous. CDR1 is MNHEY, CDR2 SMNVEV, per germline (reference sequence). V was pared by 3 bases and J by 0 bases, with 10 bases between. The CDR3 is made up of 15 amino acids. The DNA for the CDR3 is TGTGCCAGCAGTTTTCGGCGAACTAGCACAGATACGCAGTATTTT. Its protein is CASSFRRTSTDTQYF.

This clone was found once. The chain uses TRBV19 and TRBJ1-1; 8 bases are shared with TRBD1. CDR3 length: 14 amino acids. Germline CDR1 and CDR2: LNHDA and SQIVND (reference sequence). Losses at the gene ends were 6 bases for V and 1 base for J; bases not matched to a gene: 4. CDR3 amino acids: CASRMTGENTEAFF. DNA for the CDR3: TGTGCCAGTAGGATGACAGGGGAGAACACTGAAGCTTTCTTT.

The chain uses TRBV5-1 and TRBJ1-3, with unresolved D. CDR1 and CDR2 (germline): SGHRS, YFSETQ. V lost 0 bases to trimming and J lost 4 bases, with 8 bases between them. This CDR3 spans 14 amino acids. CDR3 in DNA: TGCGCCAGCAGCTTGGCTGGATCCGGAAACACCATATATTTT. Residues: CASSLAGSGNTIYF. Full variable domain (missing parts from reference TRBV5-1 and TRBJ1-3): KAGVTQTPRYLIKTRGQQVTLSCSPISGHRSVSWYQQTPGQGLQFLFEYFSETQRNKGNFPGRFSGRQFSNSRSEMNVSTLELGDSALYLCASSLAGSGNTIYFGEGSWLTVV.

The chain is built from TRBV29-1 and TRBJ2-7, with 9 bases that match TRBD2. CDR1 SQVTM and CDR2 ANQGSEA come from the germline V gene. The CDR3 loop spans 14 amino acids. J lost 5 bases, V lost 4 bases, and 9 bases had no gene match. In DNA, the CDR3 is TGCAGCGTTGCTGGCGGGAGGGCCCTCCACGAGCAGTACTTC. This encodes CSVAGGRALHEQYF.

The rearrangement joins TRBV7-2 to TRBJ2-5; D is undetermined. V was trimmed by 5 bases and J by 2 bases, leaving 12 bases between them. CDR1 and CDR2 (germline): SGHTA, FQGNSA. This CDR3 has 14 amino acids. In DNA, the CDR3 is TGTGCCAGCAGCCCACCCGGTTATCAAGAGACCCAGTACTTC. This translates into CASSPPGYQETQYF. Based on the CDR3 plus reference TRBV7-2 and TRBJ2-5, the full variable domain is GAGVSQSPSNKVTEKGKDVELRCDPISGHTALYWYRQSLGQGLEFLIYFQGNSAPDKSGLPSDRFSAERTGGSVSTLTIQRTQQEDSAVYLCASSPPGYQETQYFGPGTRLLVL.

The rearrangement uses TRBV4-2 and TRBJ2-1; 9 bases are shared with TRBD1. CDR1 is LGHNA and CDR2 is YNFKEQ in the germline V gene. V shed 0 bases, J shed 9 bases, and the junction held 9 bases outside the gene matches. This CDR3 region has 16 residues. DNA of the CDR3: TGTGCCAGCAGCCAAGATCCGGGACAGGGAGGTAGTGAGCAGTTCTTC. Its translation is CASSQDPGQGGSEQFF.

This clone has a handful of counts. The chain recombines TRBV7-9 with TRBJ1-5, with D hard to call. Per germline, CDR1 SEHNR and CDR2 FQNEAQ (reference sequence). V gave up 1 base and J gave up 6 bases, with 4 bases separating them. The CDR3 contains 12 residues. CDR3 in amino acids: CASSLEGQPQHF. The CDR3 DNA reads TGTGCCAGCAGCTTAGAGGGTCAGCCCCAGCATTTT.

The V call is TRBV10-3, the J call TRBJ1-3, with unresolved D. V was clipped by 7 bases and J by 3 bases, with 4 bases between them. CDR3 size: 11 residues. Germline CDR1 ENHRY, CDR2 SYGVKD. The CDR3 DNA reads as TGTGCCATCACAAGTGGAAACACCATATATTTT. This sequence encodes CAITSGNTIYF.

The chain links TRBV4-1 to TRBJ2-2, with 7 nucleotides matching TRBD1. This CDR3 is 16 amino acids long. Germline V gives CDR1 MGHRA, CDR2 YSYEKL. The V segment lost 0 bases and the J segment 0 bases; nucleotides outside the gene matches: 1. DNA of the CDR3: TGCGCCAGCAGCCAAGAAGACAGGGCGAACACCGGGGAGCTGTTTTTT. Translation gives CASSQEDRANTGELFF.

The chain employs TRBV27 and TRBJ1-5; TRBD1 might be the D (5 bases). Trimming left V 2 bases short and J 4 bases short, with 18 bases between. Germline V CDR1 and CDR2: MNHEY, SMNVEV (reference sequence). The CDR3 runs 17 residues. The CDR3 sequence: CASSLTVLTASNQPQHF. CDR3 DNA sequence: TGTGCCAGCAGTTTAACGGTCCTGACAGCCTCTAATCAGCCCCAGCATTTT.

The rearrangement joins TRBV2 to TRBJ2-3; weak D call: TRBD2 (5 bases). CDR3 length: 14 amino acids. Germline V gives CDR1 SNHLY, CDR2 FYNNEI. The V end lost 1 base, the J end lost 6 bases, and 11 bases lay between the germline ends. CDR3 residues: CASSEGASQDTQYF. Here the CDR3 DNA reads TGTGCCAGCAGTGAAGGGGCTAGCCAGGATACGCAGTATTTT.

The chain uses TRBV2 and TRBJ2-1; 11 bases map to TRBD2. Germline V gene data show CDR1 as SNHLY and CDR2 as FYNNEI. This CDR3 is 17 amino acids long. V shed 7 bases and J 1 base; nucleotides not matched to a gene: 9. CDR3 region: CASKTRTSGSSYNEQFF. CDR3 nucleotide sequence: TGTGCCAGCAAGACACGCACTAGCGGGAGTTCCTACAATGAGCAGTTCTTC.

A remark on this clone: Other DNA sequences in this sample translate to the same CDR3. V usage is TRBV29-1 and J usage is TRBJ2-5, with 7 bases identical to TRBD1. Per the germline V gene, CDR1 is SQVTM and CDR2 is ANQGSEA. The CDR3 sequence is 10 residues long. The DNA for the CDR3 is TGCAGTGCCACCGACAGGGTCCAGTACTTC. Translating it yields CSATDRVQYF. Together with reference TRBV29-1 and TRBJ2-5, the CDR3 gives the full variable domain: SAVISQKPSRDICQRGTSLTIQCQVDSQVTMMFWYRQQPGQSLTLIATANQGSEATYESGFVIDKFPISRPNLTFSTLTVSNMSPEDSSIYLCSATDRVQYFGPGTRLLVL.

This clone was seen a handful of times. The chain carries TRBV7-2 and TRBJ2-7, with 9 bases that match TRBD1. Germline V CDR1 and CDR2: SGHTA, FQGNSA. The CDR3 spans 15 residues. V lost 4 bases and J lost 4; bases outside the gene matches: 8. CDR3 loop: CASSYKTGGGYEQYF. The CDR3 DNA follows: TGTGCCAGCAGCTACAAGACAGGGGGAGGTTACGAGCAGTACTTC. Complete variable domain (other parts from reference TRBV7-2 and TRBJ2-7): GAGVSQSPSNKVTEKGKDVELRCDPISGHTALYWYRQSLGQGLEFLIYFQGNSAPDKSGLPSDRFSAERTGGSVSTLTIQRTQQEDSAVYLCASSYKTGGGYEQYFGPGTRLTVT.